What follows is one T cell receptor beta chain and its context. The target antigen is unknown. Expressed TCRB transcripts were sequenced after all isolated RNA was converted to cDNA. The table came from immunoSEQ multiplex PCR; TCRdb's copy has only in-frame clones and leaves some out. The sample lists a few hundred thousand clones, roughly 25% seen once, with 0.012% in the top ten. The data stem from a study of beta chain features in type 1 diabetes. Whole-study context: Sorted cell examination encompassed 85 million to 140 million cells across all samples. The study's findings and limits: In all four CD4+ subsets, TCRB CDR3 length was significantly, moderately reduced in type 1 diabetes.

The CDR3 is 14 residues long. Trimming stripped 4 bases from V and 2 bases from J, with 12 bases between. From germline, CDR1 is LNHDA and CDR2 SQIVND (reference sequence). The gene calls are TRBV19 and TRBJ2-7; the D gene is possibly TRBD1 (5 bases). Sequencing was carried out using naive CD4+ T cells from blood. This clonotype was obtained from a woman in her twenties or thirties with type 1 diabetes. The CDR3 DNA sequence: TGTGCCAGTAGTACCATGGTGGGGCCCTACGAGCAGTACTTC. It specifies CASSTMVGPYEQYF.